This TCR beta chain was sequenced during a study of blood T cell repertoires in COVID-19 (TCRdb year 2020). For the wider study: Collaborator samples came from the United States, Italy and Spain and covered acute and convalescent phases of COVID-19. The repertoires were released in a freely available public database meant as a resource for research on the immune response to SARS-CoV-2. Where available, HLA class I and class II types were taken from metadata supplied by the sample provider and were not determined by assay-based typing. The sample metadata nearly always contained a de-identified subject ID, COVID-19 status, age in years and sex. The samples were drawn from the first 160 participants of the ongoing ImmuneRACE study and from 1,254 subjects provided by 6 global collaborators. The prospective study material was composed of cDNA or gDNA derived from T cells, B-cell-depleted T cells, or PBMCs. Subjects who had been exposed to COVID-19, were actively infected with it, or had recovered from it provided the deeply sampled blood TCRbeta repertoires that made up the dataset.

General study outcomes and caveats: The amount of clinical and demographic metadata varied by source and participant and was provided uncurated.

TCRbeta CDR3 regions were amplified from genomic DNA using the immunoSEQ Assay, a bias-controlled multiplex PCR. The authors processed their data as follows. The number of nucleated cells in each sample was estimated from the amplification of reference gene primers within the assay. Sequence reads were collapsed and filtered to measure the absolute abundance of every unique TCRbeta CDR3 rearrangement. For each sample, productive Simpson clonality was calculated as the square root of Simpson's diversity index across productive rearrangements. TCRdb holds this immuneACCESS table with in-frame rearrangements only. Some clones are missing; in checked studies, unresolved V genes explain under half, and the rest has no known cause. Clonal size and the V and J genes are those of that table, whereas D and trimming came from the DNA. In all, the sample holds approximately 74,000 clones, and approximately 86% of those were seen once. Around 1.9% of the sample goes to the ten largest clones.

Collaborating institutions collected whole blood in K2EDTA tubes following their own protocols. For TCRbeta analysis, collaborator samples were shipped as frozen whole blood, as isolated PBMCs, or as DNA extracted from either sample type. Concerning this clone: Its recognized antigen is unknown. The sample holds no much larger clone one base away, and base qualities are not on file.

The sequence was obtained from a woman aged 60-75 years with acute or convalescent COVID-19. The sequencing sample was made of peripheral blood.

CDR3 loop: CATSPRVGGETQYF. The nucleotides are TGTGCCACCAGCCCCCGGGTGGGGGGGGAGACCCAGTACTTC. The V and J genes are TRBV15 and TRBJ2-5; TRBD2 matches 7 bases in the middle. CDR1 and CDR2 are read off the germline V gene (reference sequence) as LNHNV and YYDKDF. The CDR3 numbers 14 residues from cysteine through phenylalanine. Kept here is only the CDR3 DNA, which spans 42 bases and is read in frame from base 1. V is trimmed back by 5 bases and J by 5 bases, and the junction contains 8 bases that no gene match accounts for.